One T cell receptor beta chain is described in this entry. Its specificity is not known. The CDR3 spans 15 residues. Germline V gene sequence: CDR1 LNHDA, CDR2 SQIVND (reference sequence). V lost 0 bases to trimming and J lost 6 bases, with 11 bases between them. Both 60 Vbeta primers and 13 Jbeta primers went into the PCR. The assay was immunoSEQ multiplex PCR, and TCRdb's table has in-frame clones only and misses some. Here the sample spans 140,000 to 150,000 clones, 80% being singletons. These data come from a study of cytomegalovirus exposure and HLA in healthy donors. Study-level points and caveats: Cytomegalovirus association was listed for 150 to 200 TCR beta chains.

Whereas donors were nominally healthy upon sampling, unrecorded immune exposures were probable. Sequences were obtained from PBMCs. This TCR was recovered from a woman between 25 and 40 years old in good health and CMV-seronegative. The chain employs TRBV19 and TRBJ1-4, with D perhaps TRBD1 (5 bases). This CDR3 reads CASSIDLGGDEKLFF. The DNA for the CDR3 is TGTGCCAGTAGTATAGATCTGGGAGGGGATGAAAAACTGTTTTTT.